This TCR beta chain was observed in a study of regulatory T cells in long-lasting Graves disease. The table lists this clonotype with many counts. CDR3 length equals 12 residues. CDR1 is SNHLY and CDR2 is FYNNEI in the germline V gene. The ends were cut back, 4 bases at V and 5 bases at J, with 8 bases in the middle. In building TCR beta libraries, iRepertoire HTBI primers were used together with Arm-PCR of CDR3 regions. TCRdb ran MiXCR on the multiplex PCR reads and lists one entry per CDR3 protein. Of approximately 540,000 distinct CDR3 sequences listed, 12% are singletons. Time point specified: newly diagnosed GD, antithyroid drugs for less than 3 months. PBMC RNA was the source of the TCR library. The same data also went into a second study, on T cells in Graves' hyperthyroidism and ophthalmopathy. From that paper: With the HTBI primer set, the TCR CDR3 went through a first round of RT-PCR. Most thyroid clonotypes that were expanded above 0.001 also turned up in blood.

This clonotype originated in a woman aged 30 to 39 with Graves disease. This specimen was peripheral blood mononuclear cells (PBMCs), taken at new diagnosis, from a patient treated with antithyroid drugs. This chain joins TRBV2 and TRBJ2-5; D call uncertain. CDR3 loop: CASSVGRETQYF. The CDR3 nucleotides read TGTGCCAGCAGTGTTGGCCGGGAGACCCAGTACTTC.